This section outlines one TCR beta chain sequence together with its context. Which antigen it targets is not known. A read error may produce the germline difference seen at one junction end. To prepare the library, multiplex PCR was applied. Sequencing was carried out with an Illumina HiSeq 2500. TCRbeta libraries were built by three rounds of nested PCR using primers (Table S4), following protocols modified from ARM-PCR. Before sequencing, PCR products of 200-500 bp were excised from the gel and purified with the QIAquick gel extraction kit. The authors' pipeline ran thus. Reads were cleaned with Trimmomatic, merged with FLASH into complete CDR3 sequences, and assigned to V(D)J germline segments with MiTCR. Clonal diversity was calculated as the inverse Simpson's index using VDJtools. A read counted as productive if the sequence was in-frame and lacked a premature stop codon. TCRdb reworked the public reads: Q25 trimming with fastp, MiXCR clone assembly, productive beta chains retained. Rows merge per CDR3 protein into single entries with the most common DNA and genes. In this record, the V and J calls reflect TCRdb's handling and not the investigators' own analysis. In this sample the table shows 100,000 to 150,000 distinct CDR3 sequences, 66% of which occur a single time. The top ten constitute about 13% of the sample.

The data were obtained in a study of tumor and adjacent non-tumor tissue in lung cancer (dated by TCRdb to between 2018 and 2020). At the level of the whole study: The cohort included roughly 11 adenocarcinoma, 2 squamous cell carcinoma and 1 small cell lung cancer patients. TCRbeta CDR3 sequencing was performed on thirty paired specimens, with one tumor sample and one normal lung sample collected per patient. Bulk TCRbeta repertoires were compared between lung tumor tissue and matched distant non-tumor lung tissue obtained from 15 or so lung cancer patients. Among the roughly 15 patients, ages ranged from roughly 30 to 76 years, approximately 10 were men and 5 were women, and disease was TNM stage I to III. Sequencing produced about 130,000,000 productive TCRbeta reads in total, an average of around 4.2 million reads per sample.

Via the germline V gene, CDR1 is MDHEN and CDR2 SYDVKM. Reading from cysteine to phenylalanine, the CDR3 counts 18 amino acids. This entry keeps only the CDR3 DNA: 54 bases, framed from base 1. RNA was isolated from bulk, unsorted tissue, and RNA quality was assessed with a NanoDrop ND-1000 and an Agilent 2100. The donors were newly diagnosed lung cancer patients admitted for thoracic surgery in China from August to November 2014 who had not received prior chemotherapy. Patients with previous radiotherapy or chemotherapy, or with another concurrent cancer, were excluded from the study. Pieces of surgical tissue measuring roughly 1-2.3 cm3 were kept in RNAlater solution and stored at -80 degrees C until use. Overall results and qualifications from the work: TCR diversity (inverse Simpson) was significantly higher in tumor than in normal lung tissue (approximately 400 vs 170, P = 0.0075, Mann-Whitney U test). Peripheral blood was not sequenced, so blood TCRbeta repertoires in these lung cancer patients were not examined. Significantly higher TCR diversity was found in younger patients, and higher tumor TCR diversity was associated with shorter overall and disease-free survival. The top 100 clones accounted for a significantly larger cumulative portion of the repertoire in normal lung than in tumor tissue. With only roughly 14 patients in the cohort, the authors noted that larger samples and more detailed clinical data are needed. Neither the sequencing platform nor unique molecular identifiers are mentioned in the methods.

Rearrangement joined TRBV28 to TRBJ2-1, with TRBD2 perhaps the D gene, on 6 matching bases. The sample comprised lung tumor tissue. The source is a young man with non-small cell lung cancer. The CDR3 corresponds to CASSYPIAEKSSYNEQSF. The DNA sequence is given as TGTGCCAGTAGTTACCCCATAGCGGAGAAGAGCTCCTACAATGAGCAGTCCTTC.